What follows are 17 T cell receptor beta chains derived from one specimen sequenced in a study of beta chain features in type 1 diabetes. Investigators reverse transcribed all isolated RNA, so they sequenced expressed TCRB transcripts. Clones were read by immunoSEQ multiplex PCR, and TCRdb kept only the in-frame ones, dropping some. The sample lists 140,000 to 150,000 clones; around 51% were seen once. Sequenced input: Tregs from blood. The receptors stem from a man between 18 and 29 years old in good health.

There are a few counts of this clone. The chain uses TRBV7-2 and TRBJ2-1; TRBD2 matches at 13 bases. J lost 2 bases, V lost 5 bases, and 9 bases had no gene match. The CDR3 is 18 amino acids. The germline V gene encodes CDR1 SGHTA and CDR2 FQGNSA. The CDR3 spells CASSRSVGLAGPYNEQFF. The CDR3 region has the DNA TGTGCCAGCAGCCGATCGGTGGGACTAGCGGGACCCTACAATGAGCAGTTCTTC.

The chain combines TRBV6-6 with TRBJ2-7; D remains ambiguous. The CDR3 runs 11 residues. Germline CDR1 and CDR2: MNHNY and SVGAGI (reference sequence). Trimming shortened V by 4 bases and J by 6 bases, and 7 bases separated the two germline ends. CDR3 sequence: CASSSAIEQYF. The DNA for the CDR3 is TGTGCCAGCAGTTCTGCGATCGAGCAGTACTTC.

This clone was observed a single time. CDR3 amino acids: CASSGTYRGVDSPLHF. DNA of the CDR3: TGTGCCAGCAGCGGAACCTACAGGGGAGTAGACTCACCCCTCCACTTT. The chain links TRBV7-8 to TRBJ1-6; TRBD1 matches at 7 bases. Unmatched junction bases numbered 14, after V lost 5 bases and J lost 10 bases. Per the germline V gene, CDR1 is SGHVS and CDR2 is FQNEAQ. The CDR3 totals 16 residues.

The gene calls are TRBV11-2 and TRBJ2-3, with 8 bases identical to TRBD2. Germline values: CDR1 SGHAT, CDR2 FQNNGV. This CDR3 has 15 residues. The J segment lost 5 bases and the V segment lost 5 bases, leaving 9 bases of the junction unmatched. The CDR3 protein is CASSRDGGGKDTQYF. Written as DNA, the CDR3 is TGTGCCAGCAGCCGTGACGGCGGGGGGAAAGATACGCAGTATTTT. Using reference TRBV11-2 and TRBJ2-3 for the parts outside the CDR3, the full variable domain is EAGVAQSPRYKIIEKRQSVAFWCNPISGHATLYWYQQILGQGPKLLIQFQNNGVVDDSQLPKDRFSAERLKGVDSTLKIQPAKLEDSAVYLCASSRDGGGKDTQYFGPGTRLTVL.

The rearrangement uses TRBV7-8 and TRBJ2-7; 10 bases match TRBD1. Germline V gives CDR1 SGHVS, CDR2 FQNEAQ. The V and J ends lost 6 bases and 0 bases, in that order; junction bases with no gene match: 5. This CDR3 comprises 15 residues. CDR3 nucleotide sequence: TGTGCCAGCAGTCGGGACAGGGGAGGCTCCTACGAGCAGTACTTC. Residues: CASSRDRGGSYEQYF.

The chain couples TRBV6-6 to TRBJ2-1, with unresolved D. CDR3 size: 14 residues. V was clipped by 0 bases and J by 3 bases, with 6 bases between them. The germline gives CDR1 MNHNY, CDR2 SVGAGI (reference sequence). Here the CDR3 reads CASSYSQIYNEQFF. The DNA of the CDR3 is TGTGCCAGCAGTTACTCTCAAATCTACAATGAGCAGTTCTTC.

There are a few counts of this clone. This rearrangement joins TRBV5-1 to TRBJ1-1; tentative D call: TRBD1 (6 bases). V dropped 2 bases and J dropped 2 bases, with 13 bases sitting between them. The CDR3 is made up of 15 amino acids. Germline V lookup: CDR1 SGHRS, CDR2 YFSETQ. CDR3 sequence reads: CASSLLTGTNTEAFF. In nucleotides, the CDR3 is TGCGCCAGCAGCTTACTTACCGGGACAAACACTGAAGCTTTCTTT.

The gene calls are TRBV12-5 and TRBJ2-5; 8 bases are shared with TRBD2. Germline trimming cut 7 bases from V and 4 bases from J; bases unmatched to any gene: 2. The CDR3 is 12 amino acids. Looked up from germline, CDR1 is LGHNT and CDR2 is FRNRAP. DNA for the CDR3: TGTGCTAGTGCTCTAGCGGGAGAGACCCAGTACTTC. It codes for CASALAGETQYF.

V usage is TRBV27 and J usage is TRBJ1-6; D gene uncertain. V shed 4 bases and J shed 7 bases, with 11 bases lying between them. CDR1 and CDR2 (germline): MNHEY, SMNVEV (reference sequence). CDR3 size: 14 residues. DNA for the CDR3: TGTGCCAGCAGTTGGTCGGGGAAAAATTCACCCCTCCACTTT. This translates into CASSWSGKNSPLHF.

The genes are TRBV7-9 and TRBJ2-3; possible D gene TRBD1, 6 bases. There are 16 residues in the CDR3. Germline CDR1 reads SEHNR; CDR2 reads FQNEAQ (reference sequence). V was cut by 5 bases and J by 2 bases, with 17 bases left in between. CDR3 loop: CASSRADRADTDTQYF. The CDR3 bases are TGTGCCAGCAGCAGAGCGGACAGAGCCGACACAGATACGCAGTATTTT.

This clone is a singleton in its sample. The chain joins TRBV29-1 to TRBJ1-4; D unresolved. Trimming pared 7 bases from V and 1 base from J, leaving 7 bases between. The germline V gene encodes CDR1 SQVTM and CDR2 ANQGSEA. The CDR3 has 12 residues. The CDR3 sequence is CSGRGTNEKLFF. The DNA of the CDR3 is TGCAGCGGACGGGGAACTAATGAAAAACTGTTTTTT.

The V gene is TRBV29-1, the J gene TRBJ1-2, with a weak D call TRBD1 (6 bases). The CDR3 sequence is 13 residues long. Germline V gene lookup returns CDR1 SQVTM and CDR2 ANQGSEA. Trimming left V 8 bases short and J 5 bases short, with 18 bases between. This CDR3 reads CSTAGWDNYGYTF. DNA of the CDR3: TGCAGCACTGCCGGATGGGACAATTATGGCTACACCTTC.

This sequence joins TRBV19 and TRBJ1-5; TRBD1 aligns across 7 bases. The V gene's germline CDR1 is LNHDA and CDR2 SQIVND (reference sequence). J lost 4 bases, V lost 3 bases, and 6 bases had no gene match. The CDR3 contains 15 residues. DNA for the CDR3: TGTGCCAGTAGTATTGGACAGGTTGAGAATCAGCCCCAGCATTTT. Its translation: CASSIGQVENQPQHF.

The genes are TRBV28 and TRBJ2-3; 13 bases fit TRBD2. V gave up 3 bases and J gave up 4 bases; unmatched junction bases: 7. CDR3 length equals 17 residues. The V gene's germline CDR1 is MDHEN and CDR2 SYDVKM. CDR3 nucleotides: TGTGCCAGCAGTTTCTGGACTAGCGGGAGTAGGGCAGATACGCAGTATTTT. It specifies CASSFWTSGSRADTQYF.

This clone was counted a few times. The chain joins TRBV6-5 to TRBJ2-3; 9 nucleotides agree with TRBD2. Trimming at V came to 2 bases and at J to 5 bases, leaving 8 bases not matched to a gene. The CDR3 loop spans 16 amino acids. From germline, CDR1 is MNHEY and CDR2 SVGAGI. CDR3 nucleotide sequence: TGTGCCAGCAGTTACGGTGCGGGAGGGCCGGTAGATACGCAGTATTTT. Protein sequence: CASSYGAGGPVDTQYF.

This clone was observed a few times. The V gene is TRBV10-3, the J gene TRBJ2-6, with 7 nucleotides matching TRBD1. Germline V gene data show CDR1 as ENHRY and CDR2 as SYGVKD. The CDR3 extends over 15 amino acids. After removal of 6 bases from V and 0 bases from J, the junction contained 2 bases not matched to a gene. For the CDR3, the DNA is TGTGCCATCAGCAGACAGGGCTCTGGGGCCAACGTCCTGACTTTC. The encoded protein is CAISRQGSGANVLTF.

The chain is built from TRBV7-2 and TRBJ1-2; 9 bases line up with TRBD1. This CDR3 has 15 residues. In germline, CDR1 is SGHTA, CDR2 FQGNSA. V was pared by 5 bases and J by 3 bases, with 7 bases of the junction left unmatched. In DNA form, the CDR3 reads TGTGCCAGCAGCCCCGGGACAGGGTACTACTATGGCTACACCTTC. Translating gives CASSPGTGYYYGYTF.